This T cell receptor (beta chain) was found in a study of human T cells and chemical hapten exposure (dated by TCRdb to the early 2020s). Background for the entire study: For sensitization, 2% DPC in acetone was applied to a 2 cm by 2 cm area of upper inner arm skin. Blood was sampled from patients pre-sensitization (week 0) and at 2, 6 and about 24 weeks after DPC sensitization. For TCR sequencing, blood came from some 31 alopecia patients at anywhere from one to four time points (pre-sensitization, 2, 6 and 24 weeks). Alopecia areata with under or over 50% scalp involvement, alopecia totalis and alopecia universalis were represented in the patient cohort, which was mostly female. Libraries were combined into a pool for sequencing, and differences in TCR yield between samples came mainly from small differences in library volumes within the pool. Patch tests used Finn chambers with 0.01% DPC on the upper back, scored after 6 days by International Contact Dermatitis Research Group standards. Throughout the approximately 23-week study period, patients were also given weekly therapeutic DPC doses on the scalp. In alopecia patients, the study followed how the peripheral blood TCR repertoire changed in vivo over primary and secondary sensitization to diphenylcyclopropenone (DPC), a hapten.

Results and caveats for the whole study, not just this receptor: After repeated subsampling, the strength of the expansion versus patch-test correlation and the threshold at which it became significant changed. Expanded TCRs formed significantly more large CDR3 similarity clusters than pre-sensitization or healthy control sets, consistent with antigen-driven responses. DPC sensitization did not change the number of TCRs with a frequency above 1 in 1000, and there was no evidence of changes in global repertoire structure. Alopecia, a presumed autoimmune disease, was present in all patients, so the immune response of the patients might differ from that of healthy individuals. Patch test score was positively correlated with the number of PT1 expanded TCRs, with significance at thresholds 8, 16 and 32 but not at 4.

As to this clonotype: Its binding antigen is unknown. Within one base of it there is no much larger clone, and no base qualities were kept.

The CDR3, cysteine through phenylalanine, is 15 amino acids long. The sequence is cut down to CDR3 DNA, 45 bases in frame from base 1. Trimming removed 5 bases from V and 0 bases from J, leaving 11 bases between the germline ends. Library preparation was by RACE. Sequencing was carried out with a NextSeq 500. Library preparation attached unique molecular identifiers to individual cDNA molecules for quantitative, reproducible TCR counting. From each blood RNA sample, both TCR alpha and TCR beta chains were sequenced. The authors' analysis ran thus. A median of about 89,000 TCRs per sample was observed, with a range of about 23,224 to 690,600. V, J and CDR3 annotation of the TCR reads was carried out using the Decombinator software suite. For the PS versus PT1 abundance plots, all samples were subsampled to the same number of TCRs (28,000). Expanded TCRs were defined as absent before sensitization and observed at least eight times at the 2-week time point. TCRdb passed the public sequencing reads through fastp at Q25 and MiXCR, retaining productive beta sequences. Rows are combined by CDR3 protein, so each entry shows the most common genes and DNA. These V and J calls rely on TCRdb rather than the paper's analysis. In this sample the table shows about 190,000 distinct CDR3 sequences, 20% to 25% of which occur a single time. Under 2.5% of the sample lies in the top ten.

The time point label corresponds to: patch test 3, about 24 weeks after DPC sensitization. Reading the label with the study, this specimen's treatment or condition is: therapeutic diphenylcyclopropenone sensitization with weekly scalp DPC. At each patch-test visit, blood was drawn before the patch test was applied. Patients were eligible if aged 18 to 70, diagnosed with alopecia and judged suitable for DPC therapy, and pregnant patients were excluded. Unfractionated whole blood was collected in Tempus Blood RNA tubes, and total RNA was extracted from that blood. The receptor was derived from a middle-aged woman with alopecia areata. Some clones in this sample may be carry-over from other donors' samples. The V and J genes are TRBV12-3 or TRBV12-4 and TRBJ2-1, and possibly TRBD1, on 6 matching bases. The starting material was whole blood, obtained in connection with sensitization to the hapten diphenylcyclopropenone (DPC). CDR3 protein: CASSPQGHSYNEQFF. The DNA sequence reads TGTGCCAGCAGTCCCCAGGGGCACTCCTACAATGAGCAGTTCTTC.